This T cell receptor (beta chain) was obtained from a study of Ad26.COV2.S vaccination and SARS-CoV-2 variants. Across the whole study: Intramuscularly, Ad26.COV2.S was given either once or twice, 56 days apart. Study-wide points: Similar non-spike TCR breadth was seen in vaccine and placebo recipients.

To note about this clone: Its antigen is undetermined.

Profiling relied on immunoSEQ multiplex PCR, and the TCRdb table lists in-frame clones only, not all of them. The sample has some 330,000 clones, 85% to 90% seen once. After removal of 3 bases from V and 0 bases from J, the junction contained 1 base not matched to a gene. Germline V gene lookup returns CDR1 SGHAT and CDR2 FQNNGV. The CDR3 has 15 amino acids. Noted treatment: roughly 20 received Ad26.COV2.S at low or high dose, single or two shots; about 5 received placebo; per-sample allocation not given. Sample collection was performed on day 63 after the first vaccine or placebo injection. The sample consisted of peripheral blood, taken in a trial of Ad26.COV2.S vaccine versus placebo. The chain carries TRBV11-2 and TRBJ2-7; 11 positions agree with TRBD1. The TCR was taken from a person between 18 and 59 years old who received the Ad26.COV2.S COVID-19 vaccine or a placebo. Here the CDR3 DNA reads TGTGCCAGCAGCTTTGGGACAGGGGGCTCCTACGAGCAGTACTTC. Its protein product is CASSFGTGGSYEQYF.